This T cell receptor (beta chain) was recorded in a study of blood T cells in healthy people across ages. Study conclusions and caveats: Both naive CD4+ cell counts and diversity were greater in long-lived donors than in aged donors.

Trimming removed 3 bases from V and 0 bases from J, with 10 bases in between. Germline CDR1 and CDR2: SGHRS and YFSETQ. This CDR3 spans 15 amino acids. A second roughly 6 to 11 cycle PCR used barcoded and J-beta primers. Unique molecular identifiers of 12 random nucleotides labeled each cDNA. At least 2.5 million CDR3-containing paired-end reads were obtained per sample. TCRdb redid the calling of the 5' RACE reads with MiXCR, one entry per CDR3 protein. The sample holds some 1.5 million distinct CDR3 sequences, 25% to 30% seen once. Concerning this clonotype: Antigen unknown.

The chain is built from TRBV5-1 and TRBJ2-1; D is undetermined. The sequenced sample consisted of blood. The receptor was isolated from a woman in her 30s in good health. CDR3: CASSSTLSSYNEQFF. Written as DNA, the CDR3 is TGCGCCAGCAGCTCTACCTTAAGCTCCTACAATGAGCAGTTCTTC.